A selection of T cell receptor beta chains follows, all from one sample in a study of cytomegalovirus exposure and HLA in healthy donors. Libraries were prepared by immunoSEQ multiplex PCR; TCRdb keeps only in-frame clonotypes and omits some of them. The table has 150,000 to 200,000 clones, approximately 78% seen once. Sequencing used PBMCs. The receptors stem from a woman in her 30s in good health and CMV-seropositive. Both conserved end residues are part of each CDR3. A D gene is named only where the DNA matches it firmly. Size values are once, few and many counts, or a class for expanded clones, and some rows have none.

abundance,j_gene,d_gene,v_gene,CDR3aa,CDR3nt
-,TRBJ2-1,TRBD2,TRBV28,CASTARLAGGLTEFF,TGTGCCAGCACCGCTCGACTAGCGGGGGGCCTTACCGAGTTCTTC
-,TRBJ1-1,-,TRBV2,CASSYRQFMNTEAFF,TGTGCCAGCAGCTACAGACAGTTTATGAACACTGAAGCTTTCTTT
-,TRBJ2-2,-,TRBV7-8,CASRTAGDTGELFF,TGTGCCAGCAGGACTGCCGGGGACACCGGGGAGCTGTTTTTT
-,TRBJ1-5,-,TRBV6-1,CASSEMENQPQHF,TGTGCCAGCAGTGAAATGGAGAATCAGCCCCAGCATTTT
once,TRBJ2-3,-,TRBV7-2,CASSSPTGLRTDTQYF,TGTGCCAGCAGCTCCCCGACAGGCCTCCGCACAGATACGCAGTATTTT
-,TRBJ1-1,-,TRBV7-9,CASSSPSPGTEAFF,TGTGCCAGCAGCTCCCCCAGCCCGGGGACTGAAGCTTTCTTT
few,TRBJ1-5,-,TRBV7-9,CASSLVDQPQHF,TGTGCCAGCAGCTTAGTAGATCAGCCCCAGCATTTT
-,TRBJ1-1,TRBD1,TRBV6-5,CASGHDRETEAFF,TGTGCCAGTGGTCACGACAGGGAAACTGAAGCTTTCTTT
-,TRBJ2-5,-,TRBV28,CASSLTELQETQYF,TGTGCCAGCAGTTTAACAGAGCTACAAGAGACCCAGTACTTC
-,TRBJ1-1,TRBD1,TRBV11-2,CASSFGQGNTEAFF,TGTGCCAGCAGCTTCGGACAGGGGAACACTGAAGCTTTCTTT
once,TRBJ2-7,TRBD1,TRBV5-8,CASRYQSWSRDRDRYEQYF,TGTGCCAGCAGATACCAAAGCTGGTCCCGGGACAGGGACCGATACGAGCAGTACTTC
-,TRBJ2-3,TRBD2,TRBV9,CASSTAGDGDTQYF,TGTGCCAGCAGTACAGCGGGAGATGGGGATACGCAGTATTTT
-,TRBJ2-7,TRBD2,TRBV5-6,CASSPPGLAGASEQYF,TGTGCCAGCAGCCCACCCGGACTAGCGGGAGCTAGCGAGCAGTACTTC
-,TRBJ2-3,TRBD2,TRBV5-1,CASSQWTSGGSYADTQYF,TGCGCCAGCAGCCAATGGACTAGCGGGGGTTCATATGCAGATACGCAGTATTTT
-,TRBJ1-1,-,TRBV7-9,CASSFPQGAEAFF,TGTGCCAGCAGCTTTCCACAGGGCGCTGAAGCTTTCTTT
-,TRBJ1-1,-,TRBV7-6,CASSLTQASTEAFF,TGTGCCAGCAGCTTGACACAGGCTTCCACTGAAGCTTTCTTT
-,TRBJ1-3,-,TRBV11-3,CASSLVFGNTIYF,TGTGCCAGCAGCTTAGTCTTTGGAAACACCATATATTTT
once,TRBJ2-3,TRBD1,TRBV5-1,CASSTRPGGADTQYF,TGCGCCAGCAGCACAAGACCAGGGGGCGCGGATACGCAGTATTTT
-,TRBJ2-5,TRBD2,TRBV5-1,CASSAGTSGPEETQYF,TGCGCCAGCAGCGCCGGGACTAGCGGACCAGAAGAGACCCAGTACTTC
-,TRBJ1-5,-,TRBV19,CASSMGLKADQPQHF,TGTGCCAGTAGTATGGGCCTTAAGGCTGATCAGCCCCAGCATTTT
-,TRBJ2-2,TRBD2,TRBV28,CASSSPGLAATGELFF,TGTGCCAGCAGTTCTCCGGGACTAGCAGCGACCGGGGAGCTGTTTTTT
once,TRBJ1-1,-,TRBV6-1,CASSEHMNTEAFF,TGTGCCAGCAGTGAACACATGAACACTGAAGCTTTCTTT
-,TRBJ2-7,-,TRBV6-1,CASSEELDTPYEQYF,TGTGCCAGCAGTGAAGAATTGGACACCCCCTACGAGCAGTACTTC
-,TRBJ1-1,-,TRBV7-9,CASSSPGLGGAEAFF,TGTGCCAGCAGCTCTCCGGGCCTAGGAGGGGCTGAAGCTTTCTTT
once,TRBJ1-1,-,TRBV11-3,CASSSTGNAEAFF,TGTGCCAGCAGCTCCACAGGGAACGCTGAAGCTTTCTTT
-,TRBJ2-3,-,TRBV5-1,CASSRGDTQYF,TGCGCCAGCAGCCGAGGTGATACGCAGTATTTT
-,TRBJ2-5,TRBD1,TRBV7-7,CASSSSPVQGVGTQYF,TGTGCTAGCAGCTCTAGCCCGGTGCAGGGGGTTGGGACCCAGTACTTC
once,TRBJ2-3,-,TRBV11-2,CASSLARLADTQYF,TGTGCCAGCAGCCTCGCCCGACTAGCAGATACGCAGTATTTT
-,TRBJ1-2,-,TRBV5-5,CASSSRVYGYTF,TGTGCCAGCAGCTCCCGGGTCTATGGCTACACCTTC
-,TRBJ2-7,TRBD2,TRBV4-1,CASSPGLAVASYEQYF,TGCGCCAGCAGTCCGGGACTAGCGGTTGCCTCCTACGAGCAGTACTTC
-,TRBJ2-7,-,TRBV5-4,CASSSQTDSYEQYF,TGTGCCAGCAGCTCACAAACAGACTCCTACGAGCAGTACTTC
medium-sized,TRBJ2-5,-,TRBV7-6,CASSPRISQETQYF,TGTGCCAGCAGCCCTAGGATCTCCCAAGAGACCCAGTACTTC
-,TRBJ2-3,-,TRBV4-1,CASSQERGSGADTQYF,TGCGCCAGCAGCCAGGAACGGGGGTCGGGGGCAGATACGCAGTATTTT
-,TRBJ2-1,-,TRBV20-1,CSATGRNEQFF,TGCAGTGCTACTGGGCGTAATGAGCAGTTCTTC
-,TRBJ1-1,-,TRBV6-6,CASSYSQGHTEAFF,TGTGCCAGCAGTTACTCACAGGGCCACACTGAAGCTTTCTTT
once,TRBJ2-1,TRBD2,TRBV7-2,CASSFRGRAEEQFF,TGTGCCAGCAGCTTCCGCGGGAGGGCTGAGGAGCAGTTCTTC
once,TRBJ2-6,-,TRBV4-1,CASSHVRARGANVLTF,TGCGCCAGCAGCCACGTCAGGGCTCGGGGGGCCAACGTCCTGACTTTC
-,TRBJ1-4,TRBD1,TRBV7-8,CASSVRDRGRTNEKLFF,TGTGCCAGCAGCGTCCGGGACAGGGGGCGAACTAATGAAAAACTGTTTTTT
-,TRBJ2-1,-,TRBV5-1,CASSLDLIPYNEQFF,TGCGCCAGCAGCTTAGACTTGATTCCCTACAATGAGCAGTTCTTC
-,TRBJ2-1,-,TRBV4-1,CASSQYSERVNEQFF,TGCGCCAGCAGCCAGTACAGCGAGAGGGTGAATGAGCAGTTCTTC